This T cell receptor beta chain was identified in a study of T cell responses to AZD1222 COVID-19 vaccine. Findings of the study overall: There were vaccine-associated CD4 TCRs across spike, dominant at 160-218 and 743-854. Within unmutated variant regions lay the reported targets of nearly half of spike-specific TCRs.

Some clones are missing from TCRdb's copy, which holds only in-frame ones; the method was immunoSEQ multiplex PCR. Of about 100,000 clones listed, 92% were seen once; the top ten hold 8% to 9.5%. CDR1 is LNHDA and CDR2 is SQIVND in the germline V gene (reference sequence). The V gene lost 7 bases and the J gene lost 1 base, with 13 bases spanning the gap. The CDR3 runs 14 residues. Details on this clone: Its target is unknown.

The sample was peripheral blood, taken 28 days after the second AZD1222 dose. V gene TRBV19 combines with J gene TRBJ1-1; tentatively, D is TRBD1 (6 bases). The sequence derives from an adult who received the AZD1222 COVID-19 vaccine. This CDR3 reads CASKETGRNTEAFF. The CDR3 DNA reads TGTGCCAGTAAAGAGACAGGCCGGAACACTGAAGCTTTCTTT.